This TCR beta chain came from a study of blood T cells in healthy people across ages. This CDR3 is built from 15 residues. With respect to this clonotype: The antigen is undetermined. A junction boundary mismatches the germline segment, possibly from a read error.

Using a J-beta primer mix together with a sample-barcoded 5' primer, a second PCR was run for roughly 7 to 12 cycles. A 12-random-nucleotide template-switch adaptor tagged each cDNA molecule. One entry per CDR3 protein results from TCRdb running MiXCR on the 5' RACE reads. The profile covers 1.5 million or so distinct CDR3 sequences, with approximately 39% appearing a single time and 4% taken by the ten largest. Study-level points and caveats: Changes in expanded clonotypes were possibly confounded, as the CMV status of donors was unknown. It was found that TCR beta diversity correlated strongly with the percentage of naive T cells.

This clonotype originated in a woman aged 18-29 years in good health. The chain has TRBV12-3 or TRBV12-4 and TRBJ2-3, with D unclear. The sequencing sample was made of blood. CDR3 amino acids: CASSFDFQSTDTEYF. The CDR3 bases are TGTGCCAGCAGTTTTGACTTCCAGAGCACAGATACGGAGTATTTT.